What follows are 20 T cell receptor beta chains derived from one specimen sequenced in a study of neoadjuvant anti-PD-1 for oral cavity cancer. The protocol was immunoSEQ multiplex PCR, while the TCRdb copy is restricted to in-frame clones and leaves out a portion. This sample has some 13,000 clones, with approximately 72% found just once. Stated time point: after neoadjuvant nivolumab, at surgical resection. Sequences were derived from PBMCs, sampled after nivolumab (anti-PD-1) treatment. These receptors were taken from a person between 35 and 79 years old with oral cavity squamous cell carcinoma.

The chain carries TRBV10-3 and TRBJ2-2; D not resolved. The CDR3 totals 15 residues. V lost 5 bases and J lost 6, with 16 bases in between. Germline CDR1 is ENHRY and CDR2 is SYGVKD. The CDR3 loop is CAISPPGLTAGELFF. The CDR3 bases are TGTGCCATCAGTCCGCCCGGGTTAACCGCCGGGGAGCTGTTTTTT.

DNA for the CDR3: TGTGCCAGTAGTATAGATGCAGTTCCGGGACTAGCCGAAAGCACAGATACGCAGTATTTT. Translation gives CASSIDAVPGLAESTDTQYF. This sequence joins TRBV19 and TRBJ2-3; 9 bases are a match to TRBD2. J was trimmed by 0 bases and V by 0 bases; bases with no gene match: 13. The CDR3 extends over 20 amino acids. Germline V CDR1 and CDR2: LNHDA, SQIVND (reference sequence).

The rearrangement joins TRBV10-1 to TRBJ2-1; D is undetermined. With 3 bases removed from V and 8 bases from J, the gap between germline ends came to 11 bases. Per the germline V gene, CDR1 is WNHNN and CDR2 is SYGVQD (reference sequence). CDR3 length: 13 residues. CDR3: CASSEPGLDEQFF. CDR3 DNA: TGCGCCAGCAGTGAACCAGGCTTAGATGAGCAGTTCTTC.

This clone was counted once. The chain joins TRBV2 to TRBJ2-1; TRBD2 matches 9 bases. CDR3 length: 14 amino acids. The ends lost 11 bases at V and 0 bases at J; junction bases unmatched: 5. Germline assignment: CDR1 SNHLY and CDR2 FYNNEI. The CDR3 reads CAAGGTYSYNEQFF. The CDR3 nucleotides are TGTGCCGCGGGGGGGACTTACTCCTACAATGAGCAGTTCTTC.

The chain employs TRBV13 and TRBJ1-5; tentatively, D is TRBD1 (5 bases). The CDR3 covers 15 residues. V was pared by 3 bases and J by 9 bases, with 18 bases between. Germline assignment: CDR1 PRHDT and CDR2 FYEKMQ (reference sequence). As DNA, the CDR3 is TGTGCCAGCAGCTTGGGAGGGGCCGCAGGTCGGCCCCAGCATTTT. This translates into CASSLGGAAGRPQHF.

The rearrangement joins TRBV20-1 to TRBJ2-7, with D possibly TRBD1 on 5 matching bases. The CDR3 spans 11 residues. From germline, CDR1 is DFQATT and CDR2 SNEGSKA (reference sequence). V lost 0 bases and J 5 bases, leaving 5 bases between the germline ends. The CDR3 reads CSAREGHEQYF. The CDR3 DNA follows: TGCAGTGCTAGAGAGGGGCACGAGCAGTACTTC.

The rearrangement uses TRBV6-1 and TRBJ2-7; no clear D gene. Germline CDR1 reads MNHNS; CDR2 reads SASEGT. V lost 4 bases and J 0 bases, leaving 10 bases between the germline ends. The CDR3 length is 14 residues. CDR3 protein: CASSVTRNSYEQYF. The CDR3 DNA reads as TGTGCCAGCAGTGTCACACGCAACTCCTACGAGCAGTACTTC.

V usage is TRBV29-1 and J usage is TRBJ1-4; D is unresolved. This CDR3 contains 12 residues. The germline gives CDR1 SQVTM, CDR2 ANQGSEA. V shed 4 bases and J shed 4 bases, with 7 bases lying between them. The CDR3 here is CSVALNNEKLFF. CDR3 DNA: TGCAGCGTTGCCCTTAATAATGAAAAACTGTTTTTT. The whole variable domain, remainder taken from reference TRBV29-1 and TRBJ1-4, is SAVISQKPSRDICQRGTSLTIQCQVDSQVTMMFWYRQQPGQSLTLIATANQGSEATYESGFVIDKFPISRPNLTFSTLTVSNMSPEDSSIYLCSVALNNEKLFFGSGTQLSVL.

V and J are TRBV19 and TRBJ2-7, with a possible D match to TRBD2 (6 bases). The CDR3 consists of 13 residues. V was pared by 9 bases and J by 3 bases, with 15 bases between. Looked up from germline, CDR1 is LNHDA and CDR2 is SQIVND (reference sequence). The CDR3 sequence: CARRGLQYYEQYF. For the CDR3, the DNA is TGTGCCAGGAGGGGACTTCAGTACTACGAGCAGTACTTC.

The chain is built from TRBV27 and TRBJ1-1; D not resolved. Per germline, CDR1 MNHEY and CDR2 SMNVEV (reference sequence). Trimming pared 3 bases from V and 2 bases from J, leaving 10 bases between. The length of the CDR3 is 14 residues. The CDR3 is CASSFRPINTEAFF. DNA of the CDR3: TGTGCCAGCAGTTTCAGACCAATTAACACTGAAGCTTTCTTT.

The CDR3 nucleotides are TGTGCCAGCAGTCGGTGGTACGAGCAGTACTTC. This sequence encodes CASSRWYEQYF. This chain links TRBV6-1 with TRBJ2-7; no clear D. The germline gives CDR1 MNHNS, CDR2 SASEGT. The V end lost 5 bases, the J end lost 4 bases, and 6 bases lay between the germline ends. The CDR3 contains 11 residues.

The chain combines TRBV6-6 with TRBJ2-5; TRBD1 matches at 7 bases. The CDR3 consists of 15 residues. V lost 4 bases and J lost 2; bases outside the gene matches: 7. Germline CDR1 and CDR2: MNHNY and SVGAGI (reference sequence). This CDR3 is CASSFSTGTQETQYF. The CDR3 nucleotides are TGTGCCAGCAGTTTCTCGACAGGGACGCAAGAGACCCAGTACTTC.

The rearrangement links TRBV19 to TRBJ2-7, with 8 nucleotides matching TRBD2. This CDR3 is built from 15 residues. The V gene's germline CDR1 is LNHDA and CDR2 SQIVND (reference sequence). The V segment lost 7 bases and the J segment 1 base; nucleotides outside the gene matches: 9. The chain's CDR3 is CASKGSGINSYEQYF. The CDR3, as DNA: TGTGCCAGTAAGGGTAGCGGGATTAATTCCTACGAGCAGTACTTC. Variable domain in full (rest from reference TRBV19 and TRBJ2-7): DGGITQSPKYLFRKEGQNVTLSCEQNLNHDAMYWYRQDPGQGLRLIYYSQIVNDFQKGDIAEGYSVSREKKESFPLTVTSAQKNPTAFYLCASKGSGINSYEQYFGPGTRLTVT.

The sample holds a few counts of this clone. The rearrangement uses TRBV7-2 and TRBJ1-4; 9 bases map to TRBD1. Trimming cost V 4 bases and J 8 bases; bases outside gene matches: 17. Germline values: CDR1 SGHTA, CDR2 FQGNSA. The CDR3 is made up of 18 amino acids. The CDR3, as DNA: TGTGCCAGCAGCTCCGGACAGGGGTCAGCTGGACGACGCGAAAAACTGTTTTTT. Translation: CASSSGQGSAGRREKLFF.

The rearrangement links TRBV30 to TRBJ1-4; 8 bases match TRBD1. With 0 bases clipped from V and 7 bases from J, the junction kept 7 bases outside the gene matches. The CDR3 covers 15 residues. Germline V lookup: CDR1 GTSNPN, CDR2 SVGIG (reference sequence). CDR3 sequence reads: CAWSVLQGAGEKLFF. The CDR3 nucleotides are TGTGCCTGGAGTGTACTTCAGGGGGCGGGTGAAAAACTGTTTTTT.

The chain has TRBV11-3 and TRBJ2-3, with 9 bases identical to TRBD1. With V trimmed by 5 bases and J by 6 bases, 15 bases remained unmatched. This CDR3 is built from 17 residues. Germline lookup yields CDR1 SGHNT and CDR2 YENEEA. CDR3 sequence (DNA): TGTGCCAGCAGCCCAGGGCTCGGACAGGGGCCGCACGATACGCAGTATTTT. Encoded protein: CASSPGLGQGPHDTQYF.

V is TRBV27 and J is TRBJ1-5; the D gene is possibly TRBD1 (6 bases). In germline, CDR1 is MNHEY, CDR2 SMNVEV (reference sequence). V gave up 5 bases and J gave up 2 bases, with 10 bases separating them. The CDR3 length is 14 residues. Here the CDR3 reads CASSQNRGNQPQHF. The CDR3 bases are TGTGCCAGCAGTCAAAACAGGGGCAATCAGCCCCAGCATTTT.

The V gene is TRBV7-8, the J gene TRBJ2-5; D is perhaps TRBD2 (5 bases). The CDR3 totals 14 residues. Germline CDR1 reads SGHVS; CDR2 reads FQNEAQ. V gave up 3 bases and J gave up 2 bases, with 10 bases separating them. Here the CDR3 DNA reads TGTGCCAGCAGCTTTTCGACGGGGCAAGAGACCCAGTACTTC. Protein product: CASSFSTGQETQYF.

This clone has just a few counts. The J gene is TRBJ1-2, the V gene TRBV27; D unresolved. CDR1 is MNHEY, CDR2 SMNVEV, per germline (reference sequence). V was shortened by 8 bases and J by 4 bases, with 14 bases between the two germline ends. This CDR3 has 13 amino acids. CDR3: CASSPLATYGYTF. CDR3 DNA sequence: TGTGCCAGCTCCCCGTTGGCCACCTATGGCTACACCTTC.

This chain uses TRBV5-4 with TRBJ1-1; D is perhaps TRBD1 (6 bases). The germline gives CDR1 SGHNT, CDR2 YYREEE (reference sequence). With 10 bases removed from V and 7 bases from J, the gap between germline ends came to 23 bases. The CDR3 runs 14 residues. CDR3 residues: CASENRVINSEAFF. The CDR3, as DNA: TGTGCCTCCGAGAACAGGGTAATTAATAGTGAAGCTTTCTTT. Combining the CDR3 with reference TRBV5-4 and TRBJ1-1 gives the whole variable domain ETGVTQSPTHLIKTRGQQVTLRCSSQSGHNTVSWYQQALGQGPQFIFQYYREEENGRGNFPPRFSGLQFPNYSSELNVNALELDDSALYLCASENRVINSEAFFGQGTRLTVV.